This record concerns one TCR beta chain sequence. The target antigen is unknown. Libraries were prepared by immunoSEQ multiplex PCR; TCRdb keeps only in-frame clonotypes and omits some of them. The sample has some 320,000 clones; around four fifths are singletons. Treatment given: some 20 received Ad26.COV2.S at low or high dose, single or two shots; roughly five received placebo; per-sample allocation not given. Material that was analyzed had been drawn on day 63 after the first vaccine or placebo injection. CDR3 size: 13 residues. From germline, CDR1 is SGDLS and CDR2 YYNGEE. The V end lost 0 bases, the J end lost 7 bases, and 9 bases lay between the germline ends. The data stem from a study of Ad26.COV2.S vaccination and SARS-CoV-2 variants. Study observations and caveats: Measurement of non-spike TCR breadth gave similar results in vaccine and placebo recipients.

Specimen: peripheral blood, collected in a trial of Ad26.COV2.S vaccine versus placebo. The sequence came from a person aged 18-65 years who received the Ad26.COV2.S COVID-19 vaccine or a placebo. The chain has TRBV9 and TRBJ2-3, with D tentatively TRBD2 (5 bases). CDR3 bases: TGTGCCAGCAGCGTAGCGGGGATGAATACGCAGTATTTT. It encodes CASSVAGMNTQYF.